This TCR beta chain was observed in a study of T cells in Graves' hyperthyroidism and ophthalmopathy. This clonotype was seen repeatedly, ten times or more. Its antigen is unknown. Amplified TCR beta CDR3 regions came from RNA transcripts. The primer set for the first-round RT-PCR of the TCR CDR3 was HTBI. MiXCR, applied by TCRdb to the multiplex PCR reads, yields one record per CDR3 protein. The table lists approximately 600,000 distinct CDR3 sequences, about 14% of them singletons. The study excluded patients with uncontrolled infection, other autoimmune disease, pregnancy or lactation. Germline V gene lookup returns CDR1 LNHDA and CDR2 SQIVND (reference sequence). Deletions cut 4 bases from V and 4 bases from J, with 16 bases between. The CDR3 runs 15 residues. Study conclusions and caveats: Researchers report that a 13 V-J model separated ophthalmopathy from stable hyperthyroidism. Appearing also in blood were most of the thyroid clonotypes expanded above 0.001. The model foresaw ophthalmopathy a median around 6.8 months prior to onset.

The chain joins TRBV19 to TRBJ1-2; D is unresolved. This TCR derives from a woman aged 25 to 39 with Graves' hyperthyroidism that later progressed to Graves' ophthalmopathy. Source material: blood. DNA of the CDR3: TGTGCCAGTAGTAACTATAAAGAGGATGGCTATGGCTACACCTTC. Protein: CASSNYKEDGYGYTF.